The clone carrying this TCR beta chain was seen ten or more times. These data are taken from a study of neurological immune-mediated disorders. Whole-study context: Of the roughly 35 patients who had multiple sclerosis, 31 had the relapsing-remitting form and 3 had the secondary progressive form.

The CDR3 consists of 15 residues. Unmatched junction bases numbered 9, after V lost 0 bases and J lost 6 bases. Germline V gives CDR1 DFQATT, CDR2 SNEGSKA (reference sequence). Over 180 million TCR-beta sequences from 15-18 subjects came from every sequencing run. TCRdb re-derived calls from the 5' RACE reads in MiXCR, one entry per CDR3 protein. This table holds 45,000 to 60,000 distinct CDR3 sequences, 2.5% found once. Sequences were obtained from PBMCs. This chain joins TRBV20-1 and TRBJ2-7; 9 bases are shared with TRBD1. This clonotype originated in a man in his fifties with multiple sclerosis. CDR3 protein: CSARDPGQGVREQYF. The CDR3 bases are TGCAGTGCTAGAGACCCGGGACAGGGTGTGCGCGAGCAGTACTTC.